Below are 13 T cell receptor beta chains sequenced from a single sample in a study of tumor-infiltrating lymphocytes in localized non-small cell lung cancer. The data were produced by immunoSEQ multiplex PCR, yet TCRdb's version contains in-frame clones alone and is incomplete. The sample shows 12,000 or so clones, 80% of them seen only once. The sequenced material came from lung tumor tissue. These receptors came from a human donor with non-small cell lung cancer.

This chain connects TRBV29-1 to TRBJ2-1; D not certain. Germline V gives CDR1 SQVTM, CDR2 ANQGSEA. The CDR3 has 15 amino acids. The V end lost 7 bases, the J end lost 0 bases, and 16 bases lay between the germline ends. This CDR3 reads CSATFKDRSYNEQFF. CDR3 bases: TGCAGCGCAACTTTTAAGGACCGCTCCTACAATGAGCAGTTCTTC.

This clone came up a few times. J is TRBJ2-3 and V is TRBV6-4; 8 nucleotides match TRBD2. Per the germline V gene, CDR1 is MRHNA and CDR2 is SNTAGT. The CDR3 is 14 residues long. V shed 3 bases, J shed 1 base, and the junction held 0 bases outside the gene matches. The CDR3 spells CASSERGGTDTQYF. DNA of the CDR3: TGTGCCAGCAGTGAGCGGGGGGGCACAGATACGCAGTATTTT.

This chain joins TRBV7-9 and TRBJ2-5, with 11 bases identical to TRBD2. CDR1 is SEHNR and CDR2 is FQNEAQ in the germline V gene (reference sequence). V lost 10 bases, J lost 2 bases, and 12 bases stayed unmatched. The CDR3 runs 16 residues. The CDR3 nucleotides read TGTGCCACCTTCTCGGCTAGCGGGGGGTCTCAAGAGACCCAGTACTTC. Translated: CATFSASGGSQETQYF.

The V gene is TRBV4-2, the J gene TRBJ2-2, with D perhaps matching TRBD2 (6 bases). V dropped 0 bases and J dropped 7 bases, with 18 bases sitting between them. The CDR3 has 17 residues. Germline CDR1 reads LGHNA; CDR2 reads YNFKEQ. CDR3 in DNA: TGTGCCAGCAGCCAAGATACCCGGAGGGGCGCGGTCGGGGAGCTGTTTTTT. This translates into CASSQDTRRGAVGELFF.

The chain employs TRBV30 and TRBJ1-1; D is uncertain. The germline V gene has CDR1 GTSNPN and CDR2 SVGIG (reference sequence). V gave up 5 bases and J gave up 2 bases, with 15 bases separating them. This CDR3 comprises 14 residues. CDR3 DNA sequence: TGTGCCTGGCGATTTCGCGGGATCAACACTGAAGCTTTCTTT. It encodes CAWRFRGINTEAFF.

The rearrangement joins TRBV15 to TRBJ2-6, with unresolved D. CDR3 size: 15 residues. Germline CDR1 LNHNV, CDR2 YYDKDF (reference sequence). Deletions cut 1 base from V and 2 bases from J, with 6 bases between. The CDR3 region has the DNA TGTGCCACCAGCAGAGGGGCAACTGGGGCCAACGTCCTGACTTTC. This translates into CATSRGATGANVLTF.

The chain combines TRBV25-1 with TRBJ1-3; 8 bases fit TRBD1. Germline values: CDR1 MGHDK, CDR2 SYGVNS. This CDR3 comprises 17 residues. V was pared by 0 bases and J by 0 bases, with 4 bases of the junction left unmatched. The CDR3 coding sequence is TGTGCCAGCAGTGAATATCGCACAGGGGGCTCTGGAAACACCATATATTTT. Translating it yields CASSEYRTGGSGNTIYF.

The sample holds a few counts of this clone. The V and J genes are TRBV19 and TRBJ1-5; D remains unclear. The CDR3 has 13 amino acids. Trimming took 5 bases from V and 7 from J, leaving 12 bases between them. Germline lookup yields CDR1 LNHDA and CDR2 SQIVND (reference sequence). The CDR3 DNA reads TGTGCCAGTAGTGGGCAGCCGATCCAGCCCCAGCATTTT. Translated, it gives CASSGQPIQPQHF.

The chain couples TRBV6-5 to TRBJ2-5; 9 positions agree with TRBD2. CDR3 length equals 14 residues. Trimming removed 6 bases from V and 3 bases from J; junction bases left unmatched: 5. Per the germline V gene, CDR1 is MNHEY and CDR2 is SVGAGI. The CDR3 is CASRRVAGEETQYF. The CDR3 region has the DNA TGTGCCAGCAGACGAGTAGCGGGGGAAGAGACCCAGTACTTC.

DNA of the CDR3: TGCGCCAGCAGCCAAGGCCATTGTTCCGGGCCTCTGTGGTACGAGCAGTACTTC. Translated, it gives CASSQGHCSGPLWYEQYF. The rearrangement joins TRBV4-3 to TRBJ2-7; no clear D. This CDR3 contains 18 residues. Looked up from germline, CDR1 is LGHNA and CDR2 is YSLEER. V was clipped by 1 base and J by 4 bases, with 23 bases between them.

This rearrangement joins TRBV4-2 to TRBJ2-5; 14 bases map to TRBD2. This CDR3 has 19 residues. Trimming cost V 1 base and J 1 base; bases outside gene matches: 8. The V gene's germline CDR1 is LGHNA and CDR2 YNFKEQ. CDR3 amino acids: CASSQGLAGGPGRQETQYF. DNA for the CDR3: TGTGCCAGCAGCCAAGGACTAGCGGGGGGGCCGGGGCGCCAAGAGACCCAGTACTTC.

This chain connects TRBV29-1 to TRBJ1-4; the D gene is possibly TRBD1 (5 bases). The CDR3 extends over 14 amino acids. V was cut by 6 bases and J by 0 bases, with 11 bases left in between. Germline lookup yields CDR1 SQVTM and CDR2 ANQGSEA. The CDR3 loop reads CSVRRAATNEKLFF. Here the CDR3 DNA reads TGCAGCGTCCGCAGGGCAGCAACTAATGAAAAACTGTTTTTT. Variable domain in full (rest from reference TRBV29-1 and TRBJ1-4): SAVISQKPSRDICQRGTSLTIQCQVDSQVTMMFWYRQQPGQSLTLIATANQGSEATYESGFVIDKFPISRPNLTFSTLTVSNMSPEDSSIYLCSVRRAATNEKLFFGSGTQLSVL.

This chain uses TRBV5-1 with TRBJ1-1, with D possibly matching TRBD1 (6 bases). Trimming cost V 1 base and J 5 bases, with 12 bases left between them. Germline V CDR1 and CDR2: SGHRS, YFSETQ. The CDR3 spans 14 residues. In nucleotides, the CDR3 is TGCGCCAGCAGCTTGCACAGGGACGGAACTGAAGCTTTCTTT. Its protein is CASSLHRDGTEAFF.